The entry below describes one T cell receptor (beta chain). With 2 bases removed from V and 4 bases from J, the gap between germline ends came to 15 bases. There are 15 residues in the CDR3. Looked up from germline, CDR1 is SEHNR and CDR2 is FQNEAQ (reference sequence). Produced via immunoSEQ multiplex PCR; TCRdb's table is partial and in-frame only. Altogether roughly 70,000 clones are present, roughly nine tenths being singletons, with the ten largest covering around 4.1%. The sample originates from a study of OX40 agonist ivuxolimab in advanced cancers. As for the study in general: A male proportion of approximately 80% was recorded, with mean age around 60 years and range about 23 to 90.

Source: CD4+ or CD8+ T cells sorted from blood, taken in a trial of the OX40 agonist ivuxolimab. This clonotype was obtained from an adult with an advanced solid tumor such as melanoma, head and neck, liver or kidney cancer. This rearrangement joins TRBV7-9 to TRBJ2-7, with D possibly called TRBD1 or TRBD2 (5 bases each). The CDR3 loop reads CASSLWYEGRYEQYF. The CDR3 bases are TGTGCCAGCAGCTTATGGTACGAGGGACGGTACGAGCAGTACTTC.